This T cell receptor beta chain emerged from a study of shared clonotypes between healthy human individuals. Study overall: A couple of female and a few male donors aged 18 to 49 were enrolled.

The method was immunoSEQ multiplex PCR; TCRdb's version includes in-frame clones alone and lacks a portion of them. The table shows fewer than 550,000 clones, with approximately 79% occurring only once. CDR3 size: 12 residues. The germline gives CDR1 MDHEN, CDR2 SYDVKM. Trimming stripped 7 bases from V and 1 base from J, with 5 bases between. This clone was observed a handful of times. The J gene is TRBJ1-3, the V gene TRBV28, with D unclear. The sequence was obtained from a woman aged 40-49 years in good health. Some clones in this sample may be carry-over from other donors' samples. The sample was PBMCs. CDR3 coding DNA: TGTGCCAGCATTTCGTCTGGAAACACCATATATTTT. This codes for CASISSGNTIYF.